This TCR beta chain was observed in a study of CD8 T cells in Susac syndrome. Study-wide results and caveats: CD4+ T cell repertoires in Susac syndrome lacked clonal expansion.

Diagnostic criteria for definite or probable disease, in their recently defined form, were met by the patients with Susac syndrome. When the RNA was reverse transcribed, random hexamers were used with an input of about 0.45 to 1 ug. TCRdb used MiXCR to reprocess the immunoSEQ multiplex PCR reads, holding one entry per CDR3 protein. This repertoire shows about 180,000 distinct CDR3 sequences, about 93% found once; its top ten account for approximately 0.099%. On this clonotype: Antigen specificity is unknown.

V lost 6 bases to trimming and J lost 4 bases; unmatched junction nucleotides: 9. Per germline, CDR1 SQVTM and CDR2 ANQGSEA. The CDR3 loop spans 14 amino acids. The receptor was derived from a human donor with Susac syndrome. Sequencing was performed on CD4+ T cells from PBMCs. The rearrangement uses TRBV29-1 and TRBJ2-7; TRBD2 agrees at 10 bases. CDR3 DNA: TGCAGCGTCACCGCGACTAGCGGGTTTTACGAGCAGTACTTC. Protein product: CSVTATSGFYEQYF.